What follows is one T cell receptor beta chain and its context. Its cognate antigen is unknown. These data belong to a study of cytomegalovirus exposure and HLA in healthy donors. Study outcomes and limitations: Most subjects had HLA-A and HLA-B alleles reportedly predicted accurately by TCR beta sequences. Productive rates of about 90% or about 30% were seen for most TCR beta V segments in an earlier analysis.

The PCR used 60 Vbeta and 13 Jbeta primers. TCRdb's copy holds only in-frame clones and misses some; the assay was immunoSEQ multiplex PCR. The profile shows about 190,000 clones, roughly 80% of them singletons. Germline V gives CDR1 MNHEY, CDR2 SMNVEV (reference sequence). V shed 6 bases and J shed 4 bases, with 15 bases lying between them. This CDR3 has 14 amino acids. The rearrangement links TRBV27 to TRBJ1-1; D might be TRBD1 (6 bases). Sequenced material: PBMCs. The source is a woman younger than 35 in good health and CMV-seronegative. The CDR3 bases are TGTGCCAGCAGGAACAGGGCGAGGGGCACTGAAGCTTTCTTT. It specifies CASRNRARGTEAFF.